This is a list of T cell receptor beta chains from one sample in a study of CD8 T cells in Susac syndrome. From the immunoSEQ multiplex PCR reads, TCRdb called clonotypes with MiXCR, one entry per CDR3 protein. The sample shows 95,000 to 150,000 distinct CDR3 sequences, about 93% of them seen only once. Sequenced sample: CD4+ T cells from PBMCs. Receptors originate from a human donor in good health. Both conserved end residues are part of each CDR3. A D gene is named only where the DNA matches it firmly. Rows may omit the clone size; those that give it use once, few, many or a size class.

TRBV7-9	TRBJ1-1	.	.	TGTGCCAGCAGCTTGAGGGCCACCAACACTGAAGCTTTCTTT	CASSLRATNTEAFF
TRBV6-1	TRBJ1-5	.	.	TGTGCCAGCAGTGAATTGAGTAGCAATCAGCCCCAGCATTTT	CASSELSSNQPQHF
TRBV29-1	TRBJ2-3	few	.	TGCAGCGTAGTCCAGGGCAGCACAGATACGCAGTATTTT	CSVVQGSTDTQYF
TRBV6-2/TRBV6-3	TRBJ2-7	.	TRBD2	TGTGCCAGCAGTACCCTAGCGGGAGGTTACTACGAGCAGTACTTC	CASSTLAGGYYEQYF
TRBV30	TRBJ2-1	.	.	TGTGCCTGGAGTGTAGGAATGTCGAACAATGAGCAGTTCTTC	CAWSVGMSNNEQFF
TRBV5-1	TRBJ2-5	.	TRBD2	TGCGCCAGCAGCTTGGGGCCTAGCGGAGCCGAAGAGACCCAGTACTTC	CASSLGPSGAEETQYF
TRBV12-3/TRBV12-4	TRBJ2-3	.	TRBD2	TGTGCCAGCAGTCCGAGACTAGCGGGGAGGTCAGATACGCAGTATTTT	CASSPRLAGRSDTQYF
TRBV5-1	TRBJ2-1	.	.	TGCGCCAGCAGCTTGGGTGGCAGCTACAATGAGCAGTTCTTC	CASSLGGSYNEQFF
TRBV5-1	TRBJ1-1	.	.	TGCGCCAGCAGCTTGGGAGCGCAGAACACTGAAGCTTTCTTT	CASSLGAQNTEAFF
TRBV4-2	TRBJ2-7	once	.	TGTGCCAGCAGCCAAGATTTTCTCGGACAGACATACGAGCAGTACTTC	CASSQDFLGQTYEQYF
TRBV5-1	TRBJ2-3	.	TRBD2	TGCGCCAGCAGCTTGGAGGGCGCGGGACTAGCGGGAGGCACAGATACGCAGTATTTT	CASSLEGAGLAGGTDTQYF
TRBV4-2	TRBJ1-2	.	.	TGTGCCAGCAGCCAACCTGACAGTAACAACTATGGCTACACCTTC	CASSQPDSNNYGYTF
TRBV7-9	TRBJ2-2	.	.	TGTGCCAGCAGTACCAGGAGTAACACCGGGGAGCTGTTTTTT	CASSTRSNTGELFF
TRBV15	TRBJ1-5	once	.	TGTGCCACCAGCAGAGATTTTAATCCCCAGCATTTT	CATSRDFNPQHF
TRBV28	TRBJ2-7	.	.	TGTGCCAGCAGTTTTTTGCAGGGGGGAGCCTACGAGCAGTACTTC	CASSFLQGGAYEQYF
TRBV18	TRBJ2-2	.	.	TGTGCCAGCTCACCACCTAGGACCGGCTTAAACACCGGGGAGCTGTTTTTT	CASSPPRTGLNTGELFF
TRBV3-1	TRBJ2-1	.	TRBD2	TGTGCCAGCAGCCAAGTTCCAGCGGGAGTGGGGCGGGGTGAGCAGTTCTTC	CASSQVPAGVGRGEQFF
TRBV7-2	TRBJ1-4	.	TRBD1	TGTGCCAGCAGCCGGGGGGGGACAGATGAAAAACTGTTTTTT	CASSRGGTDEKLFF
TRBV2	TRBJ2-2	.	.	TGTGCCAGCAGTGAAGCGCAGGTGAACACCGGGGAGCTGTTTTTT	CASSEAQVNTGELFF
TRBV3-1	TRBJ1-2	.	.	TGTGCCAGCAGCCAAGTAAGGAGTCTTGGCTACACCTTC	CASSQVRSLGYTF
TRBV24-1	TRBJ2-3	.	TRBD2	TGTGCCACCAGTGTCCCGGGAGGGTGGGGAGATACGCAGTATTTT	CATSVPGGWGDTQYF
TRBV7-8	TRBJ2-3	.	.	TGTGCCAGCAGCTTAGAGAAGGCTAGCAGGTCCTGGCATACCCTTACAGATACGCAGTATTTT	CASSLEKASRSWHTLTDTQYF
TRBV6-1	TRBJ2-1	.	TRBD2	TGTGCCAGCGAAGGGAGGCGGGAGGGTAGCTCCTACAATGAGCAGTTCTTC	CASEGRREGSSYNEQFF
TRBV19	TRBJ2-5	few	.	TGTGCCAGTGGGGCAGGGGACATCCAAGAGACCCAGTACTTC	CASGAGDIQETQYF
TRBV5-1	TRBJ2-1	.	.	TGCGCCAGCAGCTTGGCTCAACTAGGGAATGAGCAGTCCTTC	CASSLAQLGNEQSF
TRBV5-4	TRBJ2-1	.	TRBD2	TGTGCCAGCAGCTTGGGACTAGCGGGATGGGAGCAGTTCTTC	CASSLGLAGWEQFF
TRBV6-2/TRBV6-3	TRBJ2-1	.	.	TGTGCCAGCATTCCGGGGAGCAGCGGGTGGGGTGGGTTCTTC	CASIPGSSGWGGFF
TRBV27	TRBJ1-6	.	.	TGTGCCAGCAGTGCAGGGTTTGGTGGTTCACCCCTCCACTTT	CASSAGFGGSPLHF
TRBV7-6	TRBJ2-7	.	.	TGTGCCAGCAGCTTAAATGGGCAAGTATCCTACGAGCAGTACTTC	CASSLNGQVSYEQYF
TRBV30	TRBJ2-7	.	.	TGTGCCTGGAGTAGAAGGGCGGCTAGCGAGCAGTACTTC	CAWSRRAASEQYF
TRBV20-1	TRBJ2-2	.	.	TGCAGTGCAGACGACAGCAGAGACTACACCGGGGAGCTGTTTTTT	CSADDSRDYTGELFF
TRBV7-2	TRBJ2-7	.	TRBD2	TGTGCCAGCAGCCGGGGGGGTTACGAGCAGTACTTC	CASSRGGYEQYF
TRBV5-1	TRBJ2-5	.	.	TGCGCCAGCTCCCAAGGTAGCGTCCAAGAGACCCAGTACTTC	CASSQGSVQETQYF
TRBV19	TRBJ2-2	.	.	TGTGCCAGTCCCAATACCGGGGAGCTGTTTTTT	CASPNTGELFF
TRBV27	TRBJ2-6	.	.	TGTGCCAGCATTCCGAAAATGGGTCCCGGATCAGGATCTGGGGCCAACGTCCTGACTTTC	CASIPKMGPGSGSGANVLTF
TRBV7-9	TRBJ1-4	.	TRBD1	TGTGCCAGCAGACAACAGGGGGCCCATAATGAAAAACTGTTTTTT	CASRQQGAHNEKLFF
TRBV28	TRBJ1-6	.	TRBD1	TGTGCCAGCAGGGGGACAGGGGTCTATAATTCACCCCTCCACTTT	CASRGTGVYNSPLHF
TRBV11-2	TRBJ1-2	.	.	TGTGCCAGCAGCTTAGATCGGAGGCCAGACGGCTACACCTTC	CASSLDRRPDGYTF
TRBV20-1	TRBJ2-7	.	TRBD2	TGCAGTGCTAGAGAAAGTTTTAGCGGGAGGGCCTACGAGCAGTACTTC	CSARESFSGRAYEQYF
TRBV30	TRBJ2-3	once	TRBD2	TGTGCCTGGAGTGTTCGACTAGCGGGAGGAGATACGCAGTATTTT	CAWSVRLAGGDTQYF
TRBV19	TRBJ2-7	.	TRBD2	TGTGCCAGTTCGAATAGCGGGAGGGCCTCTGCCTACGAGCAGTACTTC	CASSNSGRASAYEQYF
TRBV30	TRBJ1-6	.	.	TGTGCCTGGAGATATCCGGATTCACCCCTCCACTTT	CAWRYPDSPLHF
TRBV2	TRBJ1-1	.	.	TGTGCCAGCAGTGGCCGGGGGGAGAACACTGAAGCTTTCTTT	CASSGRGENTEAFF
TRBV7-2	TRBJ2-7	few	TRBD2	TGTGCCAGCAGCTTAGTGTGGACTAGCGGGCAGAGCTCCTACGAGCAGTACTTC	CASSLVWTSGQSSYEQYF
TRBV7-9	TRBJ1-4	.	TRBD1	TGTGCCAGCAGCCAACGCGGACAGGGGCATGAAAAACTGTTTTTT	CASSQRGQGHEKLFF
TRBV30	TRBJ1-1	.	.	TGTGCCTGGGTTAATCCCGTGAAAGCTTTCTTT	CAWVNPVKAFF
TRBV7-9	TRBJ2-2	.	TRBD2	TGTGCCAGCAGTGGAGGGACTAGCGGTAACACCGGGGAGCTGTTTTTT	CASSGGTSGNTGELFF
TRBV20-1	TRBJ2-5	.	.	TGCAGTGCTAGTCCGATGGGAGCAGTGGCCCAGTACTTC	CSASPMGAVAQYF
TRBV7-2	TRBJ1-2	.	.	TGTGCCACCAAGGAAAATACAGGAGCGGGCGGCTACACCTTC	CATKENTGAGGYTF
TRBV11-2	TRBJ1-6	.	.	TGTGCCAGCAGCTTTAGGGTGGATTCACCCCTCCACTTT	CASSFRVDSPLHF
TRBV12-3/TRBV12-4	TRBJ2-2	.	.	TGTGCCAATGGACGAGGGGGGACGGTCACCGGGGAGCTGTTTTTT	CANGRGGTVTGELFF
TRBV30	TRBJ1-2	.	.	TGTGCCTGGAGTGTAGTGGGAGACTATGGCTACACCTTC	CAWSVVGDYGYTF
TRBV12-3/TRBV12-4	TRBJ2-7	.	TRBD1	TGTGCCAGCAGTTTTCGACAGGGCTCCTACGAGCAGTACTTC	CASSFRQGSYEQYF